These 32 T cell receptor beta chains share one sample of origin, sequenced in a study of blood T cell repertoires in COVID-19. The table came from immunoSEQ multiplex PCR; TCRdb's copy has only in-frame clones and leaves some out. There are about 200,000 clones in the sample; 80% to 90% occur only once, and over 2.5% lies in the top ten. The specimen was peripheral blood. All receptors derive from a man aged 60 to 69 with acute or convalescent COVID-19.

The chain carries TRBV2 and TRBJ1-3; D remains unclear. The ends were cut back, 3 bases at V and 3 bases at J, with 18 bases in the middle. Per the germline V gene, CDR1 is SNHLY and CDR2 is FYNNEI. The CDR3 sequence is 17 residues long. For the CDR3, the DNA is TGTGCCAGCAGTGAGATTGGAGGGAAGGGATTTGGAAACACCATATATTTT. Amino acid sequence: CASSEIGGKGFGNTIYF. The complete variable domain, with remaining parts taken from reference TRBV2 and TRBJ1-3, reads EPEVTQTPSHQVTQMGQEVILRCVPISNHLYFYWYRQILGQKVEFLVSFYNNEISEKSEIFDDQFSVERPDGSNFTLKIRSTKLEDSAMYFCASSEIGGKGFGNTIYFGEGSWLTVV.

The V and J genes are TRBV19 and TRBJ1-2; the match to TRBD1 covers 8 bases. This CDR3 has 13 residues. Germline V gives CDR1 LNHDA, CDR2 SQIVND (reference sequence). J gave up 2 bases and V 10 bases, and 6 bases lay outside the gene matches. The CDR3 DNA reads as TGTGCCACTGGGACAGGCGAAAACTATGGCTACACCTTC. Translated: CATGTGENYGYTF.

This clone was detected only once. The chain recombines TRBV6-6 with TRBJ2-1; maybe TRBD2 (6 bases). This CDR3 contains 14 residues. Deletions cut 3 bases from V and 9 bases from J, with 15 bases between. Germline CDR1 MNHNY, CDR2 SVGAGI (reference sequence). The CDR3, as DNA: TGTGCCAGCAGTTATTCGGGAGAGGTAGTTGAGCAGTTCTTC. Residues: CASSYSGEVVEQFF.

The chain links TRBV6-5 to TRBJ1-5; TRBD1 matches 9 bases. CDR3 length: 14 amino acids. Germline lookup yields CDR1 MNHEY and CDR2 SVGAGI. Trimming cost V 6 bases and J 6 bases; bases outside gene matches: 6. The CDR3 bases are TGTGCCAGCAGCCCGGACAGGGGAGGTCAGCCCCAGCATTTT. Its translation: CASSPDRGGQPQHF.

This clone was seen just once. The rearrangement uses TRBV18 and TRBJ2-5; possible D gene TRBD1, 6 bases. The CDR3 spans 15 residues. Germline-derived CDR1 and CDR2 are KGHSH and LQKENI. Trimming cost V 6 bases and J 2 bases, with 16 bases left between them. The CDR3 coding sequence is TGTGCCAGCTCCCTCTCCGGGACACATCAAGAGACCCAGTACTTC. Protein sequence: CASSLSGTHQETQYF.

In its sample, this clone was seen once. The chain employs TRBV29-1 and TRBJ1-1; 7 nucleotides match TRBD1. Germline V CDR1 and CDR2: SQVTM, ANQGSEA. The CDR3 loop spans 13 amino acids. V lost 7 bases and J lost 2; bases outside the gene matches: 7. The CDR3 bases are TGCAGCGCCAGGGGACAGATCAACACTGAAGCTTTCTTT. Translation: CSARGQINTEAFF.

The V gene is TRBV7-9, the J gene TRBJ2-6; D unclear. Germline loops: CDR1 SEHNR, CDR2 FQNEAQ (reference sequence). V lost 2 bases to trimming and J lost 0 bases, with 5 bases between them. The CDR3 extends over 15 amino acids. CDR3 loop: CASSLTGSGANVLTF. CDR3 DNA sequence: TGTGCCAGCAGCTTAACTGGCTCTGGGGCCAACGTCCTGACTTTC.

The chain joins TRBV7-9 to TRBJ1-2; tentative D call: TRBD1 (6 bases). The CDR3 consists of 17 residues. CDR1 and CDR2 (germline): SEHNR, FQNEAQ (reference sequence). The V end was cut by 5 bases, the J end by 3 bases, with 22 bases between. CDR3 bases: TGTGCCAGCAGCGTGGGTCAGGGGCTACACAACGACTATGGCTACACCTTC. Translated, it gives CASSVGQGLHNDYGYTF.

The V gene is TRBV19, the J gene TRBJ1-1, with D perhaps TRBD1 (6 bases). The CDR3 totals 13 residues. The V gene's germline CDR1 is LNHDA and CDR2 SQIVND (reference sequence). V was cut by 3 bases and J by 11 bases, with 16 bases left in between. As DNA, the CDR3 is TGTGCCAGTAGTATTTCAGGGGAGGGGGATGCTTTCTTT. This encodes CASSISGEGDAFF. The full variable domain, in which reference TRBV19 and TRBJ1-1 provide the parts outside the CDR3, is DGGITQSPKYLFRKEGQNVTLSCEQNLNHDAMYWYRQDPGQGLRLIYYSQIVNDFQKGDIAEGYSVSREKKESFPLTVTSAQKNPTAFYLCASSISGEGDAFFGQGTRLTVV.

The chain carries TRBV9 and TRBJ2-1, with TRBD1 matching 10 bases. Germline V CDR1 and CDR2: SGDLS, YYNGEE. The CDR3 extends over 21 amino acids. Losses at the gene ends were 2 bases for V and 0 bases for J; bases not matched to a gene: 17. In DNA form, the CDR3 reads TGTGCCAGCAGCGTCCCCATCGGGGGGACAGGGGCGATTAGCTCCTACAATGAGCAGTTCTTC. This gives the protein CASSVPIGGTGAISSYNEQFF.

This chain uses TRBV11-2 with TRBJ2-2; possible D gene TRBD2, 6 bases. Germline V gene lookup returns CDR1 SGHAT and CDR2 FQNNGV. The V end lost 5 bases, the J end lost 4 bases, and 17 bases lay between the germline ends. There are 16 residues in the CDR3. CDR3 loop: CASSQNTGLPTGELFF. Here the CDR3 DNA reads TGTGCCAGCAGCCAAAACACGGGACTTCCCACCGGGGAGCTGTTTTTT. Supplemented by reference TRBV11-2 and TRBJ2-2, the full variable domain reads EAGVAQSPRYKIIEKRQSVAFWCNPISGHATLYWYQQILGQGPKLLIQFQNNGVVDDSQLPKDRFSAERLKGVDSTLKIQPAKLEDSAVYLCASSQNTGLPTGELFFGEGSRLTVL.

V gene TRBV5-1 combines with J gene TRBJ1-1; 9 nucleotides align to TRBD1. The CDR3 extends over 14 amino acids. The germline V gene encodes CDR1 SGHRS and CDR2 YFSETQ. The junction had 4 bases not matched to a gene; V was cut back by 0 bases and J by 7 bases. Written as DNA, the CDR3 is TGCGCCAGCAGCTTGGTACAGGGGGCGGGTGAAGCTTTCTTT. This codes for CASSLVQGAGEAFF.

This chain links TRBV28 with TRBJ1-3; possible D gene TRBD1, 6 bases. The CDR3 has 15 amino acids. Germline V lookup: CDR1 MDHEN, CDR2 SYDVKM. The V end was cut by 4 bases, the J end by 4 bases, with 14 bases between. The CDR3 protein is CASSSFRDKGNTIYF. The CDR3 region has the DNA TGTGCCAGCAGTTCCTTCCGGGACAAAGGAAACACCATATATTTT. Full variable domain (outside the CDR3, taken from reference TRBV28 and TRBJ1-3): DVKVTQSSRYLVKRTGEKVFLECVQDMDHENMFWYRQDPGLGLRLIYFSYDVKMKEKGDIPEGYSVSREKKERFSLILESASTNQTSMYLCASSSFRDKGNTIYFGEGSWLTVV.

V gene TRBV12-2 combines with J gene TRBJ2-1; the table's TRBD2 call for D was not verified on the DNA. TRBV12-2 represents a pseudogene. There are 17 residues in the CDR3. DNA for the CDR3: TGTGCAAGTCGCTTAGGCCACGGGCGGGAGGGCTACAATGAGCAGTTCTTC. This translates into CASRLGHGREGYNEQFF.

In its sample, this clone was seen once. The J gene is TRBJ2-7, the V gene TRBV15; 7 bases are a match to TRBD2. The CDR3 has 16 amino acids. Germline assignment: CDR1 LNHNV and CDR2 YYDKDF (reference sequence). With 0 bases clipped from V and 4 bases from J, the junction kept 9 bases outside the gene matches. The CDR3, as DNA: TGTGCCACCAGCAGAGAGGGGGGGGTAGCGATTTACGAGCAGTACTTC. Protein: CATSREGGVAIYEQYF.

On this clone itself: Other DNA sequences in this sample translate to the same CDR3. The chain combines TRBV12-3 or TRBV12-4 with TRBJ2-5; TRBD1 matches 8 bases. V was clipped by 3 bases and J by 3 bases; unmatched bases: 0. CDR3 length: 13 residues. The CDR3 here is CASSLDREETQYF. DNA of the CDR3: TGTGCCAGCAGTTTGGACAGGGAAGAGACCCAGTACTTC.

This chain connects TRBV5-1 to TRBJ2-5; D not certain. The CDR3 is made up of 13 amino acids. V shed 4 bases and J shed 6 bases, with 13 bases lying between them. CDR1 SGHRS and CDR2 YFSETQ come from the germline V gene. The DNA of the CDR3 is TGCGCCAGCAGCACGGCAGGCCCGAAGACCCAGTACTTC. The encoded protein is CASSTAGPKTQYF. The full variable domain, completed using reference TRBV5-1 and TRBJ2-5, is KAGVTQTPRYLIKTRGQQVTLSCSPISGHRSVSWYQQTPGQGLQFLFEYFSETQRNKGNFPGRFSGRQFSNSRSEMNVSTLELGDSALYLCASSTAGPKTQYFGPGTRLLVL.

V and J are TRBV24-1 and TRBJ2-2, with D tentatively TRBD1 (5 bases). Germline CDR1 KGHDR, CDR2 SFDVKD. V shed 5 bases and J shed 8 bases, with 11 bases lying between them. The CDR3 is 13 amino acids. Here the CDR3 DNA reads TGTGCCACCAGTGGGGGTCGGACAGGGGAGCTGTTTTTT. Protein: CATSGGRTGELFF.

The chain is built from TRBV19 and TRBJ1-2; no clear D. The CDR3 loop spans 13 amino acids. The V end was cut by 3 bases, the J end by 4 bases, with 9 bases between. CDR1 is LNHDA, CDR2 SQIVND, per germline (reference sequence). The CDR3 DNA reads TGTGCCAGTAGTATTAAGGGAGGCTATGGCTACACCTTC. Its translation: CASSIKGGYGYTF. Filled out from reference TRBV19 and TRBJ1-2, the complete variable domain reads DGGITQSPKYLFRKEGQNVTLSCEQNLNHDAMYWYRQDPGQGLRLIYYSQIVNDFQKGDIAEGYSVSREKKESFPLTVTSAQKNPTAFYLCASSIKGGYGYTFGSGTRLTVV.

The CDR3 bases are TGTGCCAGCAGCTTCAGGCCCTCAGATACGCAGTATTTT. This sequence encodes CASSFRPSDTQYF. V and J are TRBV7-2 and TRBJ2-3; D unresolved. Deletions cut 3 bases from V and 4 bases from J, with 8 bases between. The germline V gene has CDR1 SGHTA and CDR2 FQGNSA. The CDR3 sequence is 13 residues long.

This CDR3 is CASRSARWGEETQYF. As DNA, the CDR3 is TGCGCCAGCAGGTCCGCGCGCTGGGGCGAAGAGACCCAGTACTTC. This chain joins TRBV5-1 and TRBJ2-5; TRBD1 might be the D (5 bases). The CDR3 spans 15 residues. V was cut by 5 bases and J by 3 bases, with 17 bases left in between. Per germline, CDR1 SGHRS and CDR2 YFSETQ.

This clone was observed a few times. This chain links TRBV30 with TRBJ2-2; 8 nucleotides match TRBD1. CDR1 GTSNPN and CDR2 SVGIG come from the germline V gene (reference sequence). V lost 0 bases and J lost 2; bases outside the gene matches: 8. The CDR3 is made up of 17 amino acids. The CDR3 sequence: CAWSVSRTGFNTGELFF. CDR3 sequence (DNA): TGTGCCTGGAGTGTATCCCGGACAGGGTTTAACACCGGGGAGCTGTTTTTT.

V is TRBV30 and J is TRBJ1-6; D ambiguous. The length of the CDR3 is 16 residues. Per the germline V gene, CDR1 is GTSNPN and CDR2 is SVGIG (reference sequence). V lost 0 bases to trimming and J lost 0 bases, with 9 bases between them. The CDR3 DNA is TGTGCCTGGAGTGTAGGTTCAGGCTCCTATAATTCACCCCTCCACTTT. This codes for CAWSVGSGSYNSPLHF.

This clone has a handful of counts. The chain has TRBV19 and TRBJ2-2; 8 nucleotides match TRBD1. CDR1 and CDR2 (germline): LNHDA, SQIVND (reference sequence). V gave up 6 bases and J gave up 7 bases; unmatched junction bases: 7. The CDR3 covers 14 residues. CDR3 nucleotides: TGTGCCAGTAGAGCTGGACAGGGTGTCGGGGAGCTGTTTTTT. It specifies CASRAGQGVGELFF.

The chain has TRBV5-1 and TRBJ2-1, with 7 bases aligning to TRBD2. J lost 3 bases, V lost 2 bases, and 5 bases had no gene match. Germline lookup yields CDR1 SGHRS and CDR2 YFSETQ. CDR3 length: 15 amino acids. This CDR3 is CASSFLADLYNEQFF. As DNA, the CDR3 is TGCGCCAGCAGCTTCCTAGCGGACCTCTACAATGAGCAGTTCTTC.

The chain has TRBV7-2 and TRBJ1-1, with a weak D call TRBD1 (5 bases). This CDR3 spans 14 amino acids. V was clipped by 6 bases and J by 4 bases, with 15 bases between them. The germline V gene encodes CDR1 SGHTA and CDR2 FQGNSA. CDR3 in amino acids: CASRGQGGGTEAFF. The CDR3 DNA reads TGTGCCAGCAGGGGGCAGGGCGGGGGCACTGAAGCTTTCTTT.

The rearrangement joins TRBV27 to TRBJ1-6; TRBD1 agrees at 10 bases. In germline, CDR1 is MNHEY, CDR2 SMNVEV (reference sequence). J was trimmed by 19 bases and V by 5 bases; bases with no gene match: 14. CDR3 size: 14 residues. CDR3 DNA: TGTGCCAGCAGTCCCGGGACAGGGGCCTTCTCGTTTCACTTT. Its translation is CASSPGTGAFSFHF.

The chain uses TRBV6-1 and TRBJ1-5, with D perhaps matching TRBD1 (5 bases). Germline assignment: CDR1 MNHNS and CDR2 SASEGT. This CDR3 is built from 15 residues. Deletions cut 2 bases from V and 1 base from J, with 9 bases between. The CDR3 here is CASSEFTGSNQPQHF. The CDR3 nucleotides are TGTGCCAGCAGTGAATTCACAGGAAGCAATCAGCCCCAGCATTTT.

The CDR3: CSVRRAGAYEQYF. The CDR3, as DNA: TGCAGCGTCCGAAGGGCGGGAGCCTACGAGCAGTACTTC. The rearrangement uses TRBV29-1 and TRBJ2-7, with TRBD2 matching 7 bases. Trimming at V came to 6 bases and at J to 2 bases, leaving 7 bases not matched to a gene. The CDR3 is 13 amino acids. Germline CDR1 is SQVTM and CDR2 is ANQGSEA.

The genes are TRBV5-1 and TRBJ2-3; D gene unclear. The length of the CDR3 is 14 residues. Germline CDR1 and CDR2: SGHRS and YFSETQ. V lost 1 base to trimming and J lost 4 bases, with 10 bases between them. The CDR3 protein is CASSLRLDADTQYF. The CDR3 DNA follows: TGCGCCAGCAGCTTGAGGCTAGATGCAGATACGCAGTATTTT.

This clone was counted a single time. The rearrangement links TRBV4-2 to TRBJ1-2; weak D call: TRBD1 (6 bases). Trimming left V 1 base short and J 8 bases short, with 11 bases between. CDR3 length: 13 amino acids. Germline assignment: CDR1 LGHNA and CDR2 YNFKEQ. Written as DNA, the CDR3 is TGTGCCAGCAGCCAAGTATCGACAGGAGGCTACACCTTC. This sequence encodes CASSQVSTGGYTF.

The CDR3 DNA sequence: TGCGCCAGCACCCTTTCTATTTTAGACTCACCGAAATACAATGAGCAGTTCTTC. As protein: CASTLSILDSPKYNEQFF. V and J are TRBV4-1 and TRBJ2-1; the D is unclear. CDR1 and CDR2 (germline): MGHRA, YSYEKL. The CDR3 runs 18 residues. V was shortened by 7 bases and J by 4 bases, with 26 bases between the two germline ends.